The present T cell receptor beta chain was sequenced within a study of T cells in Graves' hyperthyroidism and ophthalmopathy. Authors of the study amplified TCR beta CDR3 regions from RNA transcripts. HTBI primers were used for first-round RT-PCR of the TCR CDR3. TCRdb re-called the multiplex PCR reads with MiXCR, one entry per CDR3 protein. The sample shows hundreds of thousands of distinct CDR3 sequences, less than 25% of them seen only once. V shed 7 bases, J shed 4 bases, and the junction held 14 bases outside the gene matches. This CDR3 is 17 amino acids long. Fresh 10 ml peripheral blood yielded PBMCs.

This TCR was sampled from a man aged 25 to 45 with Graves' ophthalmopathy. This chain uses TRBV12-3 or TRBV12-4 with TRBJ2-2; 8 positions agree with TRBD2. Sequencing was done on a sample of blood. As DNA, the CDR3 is TGTGCCAGCATCAAAACCGGTACTAGCGGTTCCACCGGGGAGCTGTTTTTT. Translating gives CASIKTGTSGSTGELFF.